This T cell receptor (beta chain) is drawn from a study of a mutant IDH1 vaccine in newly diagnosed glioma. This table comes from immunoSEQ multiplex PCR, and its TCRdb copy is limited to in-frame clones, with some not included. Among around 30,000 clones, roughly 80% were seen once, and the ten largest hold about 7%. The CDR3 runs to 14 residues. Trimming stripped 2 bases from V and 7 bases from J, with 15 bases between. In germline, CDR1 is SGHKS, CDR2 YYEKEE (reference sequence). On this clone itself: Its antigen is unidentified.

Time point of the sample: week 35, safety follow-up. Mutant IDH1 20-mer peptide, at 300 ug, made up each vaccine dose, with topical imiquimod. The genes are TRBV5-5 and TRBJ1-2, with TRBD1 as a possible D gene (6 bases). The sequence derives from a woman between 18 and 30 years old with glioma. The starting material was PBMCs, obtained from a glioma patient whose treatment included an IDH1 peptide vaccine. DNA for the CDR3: TGTGCCAGCAGCTTATCGGGGGGCGCCTCTGGCTACACCTTC. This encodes CASSLSGGASGYTF. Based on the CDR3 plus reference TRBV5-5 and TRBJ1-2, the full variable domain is DAGVTQSPTHLIKTRGQQVTLRCSPISGHKSVSWYQQVLGQGPQFIFQYYEKEERGRGNFPDRFSARQFPNYSSELNVNALLLGDSALYLCASSLSGGASGYTFGSGTRLTVV.